Detailed here is one TCR beta chain. Antigen specificity is unknown. The sample originates from a study of cytotoxic CD8 clonotypes in ibrutinib-treated CLL. Study-level background: Over 10 relapsed/refractory, approximately 15 treatment-naive; under 18 IGHV unmutated. Across samples, productive templates numbered over 200,000 and productive rearrangements reached about 99,000 on average. Results showed some 25 partial and 2 complete responses; following median roughly 66 months, approximately 15 remained remitted, about 12 advanced.

V lost 6 bases, J lost 4 bases, and 8 bases stayed unmatched. This CDR3 has 15 residues. Germline lookup yields CDR1 MNHNY and CDR2 SVGAGI (reference sequence). The repertoire was sequenced with immunoSEQ multiplex PCR; TCRdb's copy has only in-frame clones and lacks some. The repertoire holds over 95,000 clones, with 55% to 75% as singletons. Regarding the study as a whole: Clonality rose at ibrutinib response and fell back toward baseline at progression.

The J gene is TRBJ2-5, the V gene TRBV6-6, with 10 bases matching TRBD2. Sample: PBMCs, taken after 24 months of ibrutinib treatment. The clonotype originates from a human donor with chronic lymphocytic leukemia. This CDR3 is CASSRERGGRETQYF. The CDR3 DNA reads as TGTGCCAGCAGCCGAGAGCGGGGGGGCCGAGAGACCCAGTACTTC.